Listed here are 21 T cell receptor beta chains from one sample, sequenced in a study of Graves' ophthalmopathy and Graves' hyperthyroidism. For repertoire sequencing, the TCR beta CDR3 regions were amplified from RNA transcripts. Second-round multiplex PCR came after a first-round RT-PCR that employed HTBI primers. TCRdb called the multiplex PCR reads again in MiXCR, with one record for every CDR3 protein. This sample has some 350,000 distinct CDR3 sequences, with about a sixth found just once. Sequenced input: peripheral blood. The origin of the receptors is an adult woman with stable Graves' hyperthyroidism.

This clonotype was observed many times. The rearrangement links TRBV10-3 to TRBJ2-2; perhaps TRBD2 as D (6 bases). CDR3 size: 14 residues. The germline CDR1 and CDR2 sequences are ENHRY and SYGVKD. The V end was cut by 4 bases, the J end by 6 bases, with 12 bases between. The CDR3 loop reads CAISVAGRSGELFF. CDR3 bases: TGTGCCATCAGTGTCGCGGGGCGCTCCGGGGAGCTGTTTTTT.

DNA of the CDR3: TGTGCCAGTCGACCGGGACAGCGCTATGGCTACACCTTC. Its protein is CASRPGQRYGYTF. The rearrangement joins TRBV12-3 or TRBV12-4 to TRBJ1-2, with 7 bases lining up with TRBD1. V trimming: 9 bases; J trimming: 4 bases; junction bases outside the gene matches: 8. The CDR3 runs to 13 residues.

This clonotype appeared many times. CDR3 sequence reads: CASSPGTSGRPARETQYF. The DNA for the CDR3 is TGTGCCAGCAGCCCCGGGACTAGCGGGAGACCGGCGCGAGAGACCCAGTACTTC. The genes are TRBV4-2 and TRBJ2-5, with 14 bases fitting TRBD2. From germline, CDR1 is LGHNA and CDR2 YNFKEQ. This CDR3 is built from 18 residues. V trimming: 4 bases; J trimming: 4 bases; junction bases outside the gene matches: 11.

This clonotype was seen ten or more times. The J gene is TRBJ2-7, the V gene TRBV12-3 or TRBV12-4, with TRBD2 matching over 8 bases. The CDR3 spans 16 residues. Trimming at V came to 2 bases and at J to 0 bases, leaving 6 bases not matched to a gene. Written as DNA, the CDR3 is TGTGCCAGCAGTTTACTAGCGGGTCTGGCCTCCTACGAGCAGTACTTC. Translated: CASSLLAGLASYEQYF.

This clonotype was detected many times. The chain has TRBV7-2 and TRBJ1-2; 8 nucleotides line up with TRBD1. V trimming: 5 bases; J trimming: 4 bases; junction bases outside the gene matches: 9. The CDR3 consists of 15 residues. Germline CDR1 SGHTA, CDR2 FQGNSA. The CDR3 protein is CASSPRVGTGYGYTF. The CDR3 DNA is TGTGCCAGCAGCCCCAGGGTGGGGACAGGCTATGGCTACACCTTC.

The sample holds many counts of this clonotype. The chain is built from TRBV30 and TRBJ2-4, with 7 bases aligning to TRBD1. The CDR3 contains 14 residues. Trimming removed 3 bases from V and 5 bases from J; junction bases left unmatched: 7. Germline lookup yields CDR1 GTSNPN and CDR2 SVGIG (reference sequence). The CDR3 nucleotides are TGTGCCTGGAGGGGGTTCGGACAGGAAAACATTCAGTACTTC. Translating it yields CAWRGFGQENIQYF.

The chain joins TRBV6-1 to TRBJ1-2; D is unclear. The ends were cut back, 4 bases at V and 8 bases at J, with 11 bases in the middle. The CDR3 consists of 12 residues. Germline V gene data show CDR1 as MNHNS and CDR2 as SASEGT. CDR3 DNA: TGTGCCAGCAGTGGGGTCGACTGGGGCTACACCTTC. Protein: CASSGVDWGYTF.

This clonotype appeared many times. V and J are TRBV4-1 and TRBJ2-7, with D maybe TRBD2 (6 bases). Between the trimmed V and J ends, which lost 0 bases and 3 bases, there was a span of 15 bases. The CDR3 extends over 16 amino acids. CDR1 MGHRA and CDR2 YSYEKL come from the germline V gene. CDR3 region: CASSQDRSGFIYEQYF. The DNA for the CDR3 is TGCGCCAGCAGCCAAGATCGGAGCGGGTTCATCTACGAGCAGTACTTC.

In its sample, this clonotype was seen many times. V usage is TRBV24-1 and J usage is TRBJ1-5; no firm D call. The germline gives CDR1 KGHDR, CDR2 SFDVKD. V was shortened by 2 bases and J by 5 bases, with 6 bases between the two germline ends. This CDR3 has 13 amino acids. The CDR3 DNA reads TGTGCCACCAGTGATTCAGAGGATCAGCCCCAGCATTTT. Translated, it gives CATSDSEDQPQHF.

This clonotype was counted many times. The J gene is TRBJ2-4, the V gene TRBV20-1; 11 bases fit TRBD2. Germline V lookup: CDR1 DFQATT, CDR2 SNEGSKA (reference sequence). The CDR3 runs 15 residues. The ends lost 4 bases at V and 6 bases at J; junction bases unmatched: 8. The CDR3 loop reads CSATPPGTSGNIQYF. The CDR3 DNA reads TGCAGTGCTACACCACCGGGGACTAGCGGAAACATTCAGTACTTC.

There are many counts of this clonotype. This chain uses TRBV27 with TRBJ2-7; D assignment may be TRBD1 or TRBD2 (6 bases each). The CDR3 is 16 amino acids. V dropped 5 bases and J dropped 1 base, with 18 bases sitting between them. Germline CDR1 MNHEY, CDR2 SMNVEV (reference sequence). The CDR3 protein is CASSLHGGRESYEQYF. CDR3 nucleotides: TGTGCCAGCAGTCTACACGGGGGCAGGGAATCCTACGAGCAGTACTTC.

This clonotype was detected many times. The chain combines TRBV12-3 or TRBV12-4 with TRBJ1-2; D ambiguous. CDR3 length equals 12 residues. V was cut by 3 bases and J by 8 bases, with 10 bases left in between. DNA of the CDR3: TGTGCCAGCAGTTTCTCTGGGGAGGGCTACACCTTC. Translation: CASSFSGEGYTF.

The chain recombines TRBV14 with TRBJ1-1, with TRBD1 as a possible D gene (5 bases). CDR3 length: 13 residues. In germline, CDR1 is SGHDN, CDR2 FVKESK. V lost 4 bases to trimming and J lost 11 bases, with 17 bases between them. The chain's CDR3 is CASSRGWGEGAFF. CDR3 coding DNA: TGTGCCAGCAGCCGGGGGTGGGGAGAGGGTGCTTTCTTT.

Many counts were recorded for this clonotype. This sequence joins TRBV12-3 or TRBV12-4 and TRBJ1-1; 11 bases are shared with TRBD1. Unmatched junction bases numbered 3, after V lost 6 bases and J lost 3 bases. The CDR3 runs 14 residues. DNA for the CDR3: TGTGCCAGCAGGTGGGACAGGGGGGACACTGAAGCTTTCTTT. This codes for CASRWDRGDTEAFF.

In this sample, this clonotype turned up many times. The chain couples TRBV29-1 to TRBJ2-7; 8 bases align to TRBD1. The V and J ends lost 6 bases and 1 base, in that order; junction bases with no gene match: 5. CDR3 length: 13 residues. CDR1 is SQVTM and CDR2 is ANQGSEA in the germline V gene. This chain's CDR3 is CSVRQGLSYEQYF. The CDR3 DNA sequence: TGCAGCGTCAGACAGGGGCTATCCTACGAGCAGTACTTC.

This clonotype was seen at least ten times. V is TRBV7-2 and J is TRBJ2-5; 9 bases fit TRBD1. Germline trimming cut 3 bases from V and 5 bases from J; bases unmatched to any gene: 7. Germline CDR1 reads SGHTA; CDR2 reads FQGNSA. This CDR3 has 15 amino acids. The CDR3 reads CASSLGTGWTETQYF. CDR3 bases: TGTGCCAGCAGCTTGGGGACAGGGTGGACGGAGACCCAGTACTTC.

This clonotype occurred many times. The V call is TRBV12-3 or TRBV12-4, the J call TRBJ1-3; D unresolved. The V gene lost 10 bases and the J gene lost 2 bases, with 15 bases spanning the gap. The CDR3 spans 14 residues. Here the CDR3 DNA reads TGTGCCACCAAAGTAGGCTGGGCTGGAAACACCATATATTTT. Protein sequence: CATKVGWAGNTIYF.

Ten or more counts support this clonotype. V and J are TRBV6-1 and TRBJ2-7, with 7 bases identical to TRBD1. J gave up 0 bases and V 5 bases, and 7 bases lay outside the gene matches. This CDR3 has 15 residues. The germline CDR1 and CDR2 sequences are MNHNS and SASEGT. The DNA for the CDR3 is TGTGCCAGCAGTAAACCGGGACAGACCTCCTACGAGCAGTACTTC. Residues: CASSKPGQTSYEQYF.

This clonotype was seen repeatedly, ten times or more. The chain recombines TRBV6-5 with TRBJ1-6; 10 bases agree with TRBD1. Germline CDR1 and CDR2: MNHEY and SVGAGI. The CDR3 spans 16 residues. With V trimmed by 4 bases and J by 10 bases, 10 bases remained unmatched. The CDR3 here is CASSLDRGRVRSPLHF. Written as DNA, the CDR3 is TGTGCCAGCAGTTTAGACAGGGGGCGTGTAAGATCACCCCTCCACTTT.

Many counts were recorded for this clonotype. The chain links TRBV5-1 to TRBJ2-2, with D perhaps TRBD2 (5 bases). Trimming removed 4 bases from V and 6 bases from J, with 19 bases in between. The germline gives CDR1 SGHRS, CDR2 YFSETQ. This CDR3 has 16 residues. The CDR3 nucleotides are TGCGCCAGCAGCCCCGCGGTTAGGGCGGGCGCCGGGGAGCTGTTTTTT. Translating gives CASSPAVRAGAGELFF.

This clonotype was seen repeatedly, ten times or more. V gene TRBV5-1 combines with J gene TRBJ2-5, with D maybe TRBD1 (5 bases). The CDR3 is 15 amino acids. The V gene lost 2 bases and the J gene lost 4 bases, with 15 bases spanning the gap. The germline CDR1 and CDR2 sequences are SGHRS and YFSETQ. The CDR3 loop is CASSFGHQRPETQYF. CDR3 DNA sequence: TGCGCCAGCAGCTTTGGACACCAGAGGCCAGAGACCCAGTACTTC.